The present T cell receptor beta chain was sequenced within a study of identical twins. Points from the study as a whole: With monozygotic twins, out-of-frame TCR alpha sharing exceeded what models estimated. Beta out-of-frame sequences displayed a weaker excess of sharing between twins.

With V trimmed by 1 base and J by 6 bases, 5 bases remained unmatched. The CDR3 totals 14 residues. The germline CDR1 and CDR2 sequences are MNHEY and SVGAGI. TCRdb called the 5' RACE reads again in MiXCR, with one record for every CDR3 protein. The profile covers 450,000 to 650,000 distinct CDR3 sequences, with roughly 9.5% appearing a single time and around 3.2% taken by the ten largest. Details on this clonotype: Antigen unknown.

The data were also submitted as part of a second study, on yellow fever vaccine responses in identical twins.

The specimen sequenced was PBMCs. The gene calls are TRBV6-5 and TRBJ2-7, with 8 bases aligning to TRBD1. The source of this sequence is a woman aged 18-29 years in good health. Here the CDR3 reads CASSYLTQGAEQYF. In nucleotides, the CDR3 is TGTGCCAGCAGTTACTTGACTCAGGGGGCCGAGCAGTACTTC.